Each of the 2 T cell receptor beta chains below was sequenced from the same sample in a study of T cells in Graves' hyperthyroidism and ophthalmopathy. Amplified TCR beta CDR3 regions came from RNA transcripts. HTBI primers were employed in a first-round RT-PCR of the TCR CDR3. One entry per CDR3 protein results from TCRdb running MiXCR on the multiplex PCR reads. The table includes over 350,000 distinct CDR3 sequences, over 12% detected once. Sequencing input: blood. The origin of the receptors is a man aged 50-60 years with Graves' ophthalmopathy.

The sample holds many counts of this clonotype. V gene TRBV2 combines with J gene TRBJ2-5, with D unclear. V was pared by 6 bases and J by 7 bases, with 15 bases between. This CDR3 has 13 residues. The germline V gene has CDR1 SNHLY and CDR2 FYNNEI. The CDR3 DNA reads as TGTGCCAGCAGAGGCCCCCTGAGAGGGACCCAGTACTTC. Encoded protein: CASRGPLRGTQYF.

This clonotype was seen a handful of times. The chain recombines TRBV6-1 with TRBJ2-2, with D perhaps matching TRBD1 (6 bases). With 5 bases removed from V and 4 bases from J, the gap between germline ends came to 11 bases. This CDR3 has 14 amino acids. CDR1 is MNHNS, CDR2 SASEGT, per germline. CDR3 sequence: CASSTGHLTGELFF. The DNA of the CDR3 is TGTGCCAGCAGTACGGGACACCTCACCGGGGAGCTGTTTTTT.